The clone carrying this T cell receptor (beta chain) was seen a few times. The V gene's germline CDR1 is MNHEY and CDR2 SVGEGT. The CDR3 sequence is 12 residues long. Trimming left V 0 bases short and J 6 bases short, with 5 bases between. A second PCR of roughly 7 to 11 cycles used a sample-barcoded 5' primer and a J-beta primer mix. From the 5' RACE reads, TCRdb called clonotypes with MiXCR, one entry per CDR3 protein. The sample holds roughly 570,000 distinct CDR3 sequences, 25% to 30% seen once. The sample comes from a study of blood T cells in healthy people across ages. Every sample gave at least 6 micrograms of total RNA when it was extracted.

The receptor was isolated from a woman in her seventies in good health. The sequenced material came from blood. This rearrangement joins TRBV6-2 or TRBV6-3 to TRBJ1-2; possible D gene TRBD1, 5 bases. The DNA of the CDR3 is TGTGCCAGCAGTTACTCGGGGGATGGCTACACCTTC. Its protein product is CASSYSGDGYTF.